What follows are 21 T cell receptor beta chains derived from one specimen sequenced in a study of shared clonotypes between healthy human individuals. Using immunoSEQ multiplex PCR, the repertoire was profiled, and TCRdb retains in-frame clones only, with some absent. Among 2 million to 2.5 million clones listed, just over 90% were seen once. The specimen sequenced was naive CD4+ T cells from PBMCs. The subset denotes: CD45RA+ positively selected. Receptor source: a man aged 18 to 29 in good health. Some clones in this sample may be carry-over from other donors' samples.

The V gene is TRBV29-1, the J gene TRBJ2-4; perhaps TRBD1 as D (6 bases). V shed 5 bases and J shed 7 bases, with 15 bases lying between them. The CDR3 has 13 residues. Germline V gene data show CDR1 as SQVTM and CDR2 as ANQGSEA. The CDR3 sequence is CSVRSQGGNIQYF. CDR3 DNA: TGCAGCGTTCGATCCCAAGGGGGTAACATTCAGTACTTC.

The V gene is TRBV11-2, the J gene TRBJ2-7; the match to TRBD2 covers 12 bases. CDR3 length: 15 residues. V trimming: 5 bases; J trimming: 7 bases; junction bases outside the gene matches: 9. Germline CDR1 reads SGHAT; CDR2 reads FQNNGV. The CDR3 region is CASSQTSGSLGEQYF. CDR3 DNA sequence: TGTGCCAGCAGCCAGACTAGCGGGAGCCTTGGGGAGCAGTACTTC.

The chain has TRBV18 and TRBJ1-6; TRBD1 agrees at 7 bases. The J segment lost 7 bases and the V segment lost 5 bases, leaving 5 bases of the junction unmatched. The CDR3 length is 14 residues. CDR1 and CDR2 (germline): KGHSH, LQKENI. CDR3 sequence reads: CASSGTDGNSPLHF. CDR3 DNA: TGTGCCAGCTCAGGGACAGACGGAAATTCACCCCTCCACTTT.

The gene calls are TRBV7-6 and TRBJ2-4; 10 bases are a match to TRBD1. V was clipped by 5 bases and J by 9 bases; unmatched bases: 7. The CDR3 has 14 amino acids. CDR1 and CDR2 (germline): SGHVS, FNYEAQ. The CDR3 nucleotides are TGTGCCAGCAGCGCCGGGACAGGGGAGGCCATTCAGTACTTC. Residues: CASSAGTGEAIQYF. Together with reference TRBV7-6 and TRBJ2-4, the CDR3 gives the full variable domain: GAGVSQSPRYKVTKRGQDVALRCDPISGHVSLYWYRQALGQGPEFLTYFNYEAQQDKSGLPNDRFSAERPEGSISTLTIQRTEQRDSAMYRCASSAGTGEAIQYFGAGTRLSVL.

In nucleotides, the CDR3 is TGTGCCAGCAGCCTCTTGGGGCGGTCCTACAATGAGCAGTTCTTC. Translation gives CASSLLGRSYNEQFF. The chain combines TRBV7-2 with TRBJ2-1; D might be TRBD1 (5 bases). CDR1 is SGHTA, CDR2 FQGNSA, per germline. The CDR3 extends over 15 amino acids. V lost 5 bases and J lost 1, with 12 bases in between.

The chain uses TRBV4-1 and TRBJ2-3; the D gene is possibly TRBD2 (5 bases). Germline values: CDR1 MGHRA, CDR2 YSYEKL. V shed 4 bases and J shed 0 bases, with 14 bases lying between them. The CDR3 loop spans 16 amino acids. The CDR3 is CASSLVAGGSTDTQYF. In nucleotides, the CDR3 is TGCGCCAGCAGCCTAGTCGCAGGCGGGAGCACAGATACGCAGTATTTT.

This clone is a singleton in its sample. The rearrangement links TRBV9 to TRBJ1-4; no definite D call. V gave up 2 bases and J gave up 7 bases, with 15 bases separating them. The CDR3 spans 15 residues. Germline assignment: CDR1 SGDLS and CDR2 YYNGEE. The CDR3 DNA follows: TGTGCCAGCAGCGTGCGCCCCTTTGGAGGTGAAAAACTGTTTTTT. It is translated as CASSVRPFGGEKLFF.

The V and J genes are TRBV19 and TRBJ2-5; 8 bases fit TRBD1. The CDR3 runs 14 residues. Germline V gene data show CDR1 as LNHDA and CDR2 as SQIVND (reference sequence). The ends lost 5 bases at V and 3 bases at J; junction bases unmatched: 5. CDR3 amino acids: CASSSTGAKETQYF. CDR3 sequence (DNA): TGTGCCAGTAGTTCGACAGGGGCCAAAGAGACCCAGTACTTC.

To note about this clone: Other DNA sequences in this sample translate to the same CDR3. V is TRBV28 and J is TRBJ2-7; weak D call: TRBD2 (5 bases). Trimming cost V 5 bases and J 6 bases, with 8 bases left between them. This CDR3 contains 11 residues. Germline V gene sequence: CDR1 MDHEN, CDR2 SYDVKM. The CDR3 nucleotides are TGTGCCAGCAGTGTCGAGGGCGAGCAGTACTTC. Translating it yields CASSVEGEQYF.

This clone was seen more than once but under ten times. In the same sample, other DNA sequences code for this CDR3. This chain links TRBV2 with TRBJ1-1; no definite D call. Germline-derived CDR1 and CDR2 are SNHLY and FYNNEI. The CDR3 extends over 11 amino acids. The V end lost 6 bases, the J end lost 1 base, and 3 bases lay between the germline ends. The CDR3 nucleotides read TGTGCCAGCAGCAGGAACACTGAAGCTTTCTTT. Amino acid sequence: CASSRNTEAFF.

The chain employs TRBV30 and TRBJ1-4; possible D gene TRBD1, 5 bases. The V end was cut by 2 bases, the J end by 8 bases, with 12 bases between. Germline V gene data show CDR1 as GTSNPN and CDR2 as SVGIG (reference sequence). This CDR3 spans 13 amino acids. For the CDR3, the DNA is TGTGCCTGGAGTCCCGGGCGACAGGAAAAACTGTTTTTT. Translating it yields CAWSPGRQEKLFF.

This chain links TRBV4-2 with TRBJ2-1; 10 bases align to TRBD1. CDR3 size: 15 residues. From germline, CDR1 is LGHNA and CDR2 YNFKEQ. The V gene end was trimmed by 3 bases and the J gene end by 5 bases; junction bases not matched to a gene: 4. CDR3 DNA: TGTGCCAGCAGCCAGGACAGGGGGGTTCACAATGAGCAGTTCTTC. It specifies CASSQDRGVHNEQFF.

J is TRBJ2-1 and V is TRBV6-1, with D unresolved. The CDR3 has 17 residues. The germline gives CDR1 MNHNS, CDR2 SASEGT. The V gene lost 2 bases and the J gene lost 10 bases, with 24 bases spanning the gap. The CDR3 here is CASSERIDRVSVPEQFF. The CDR3 DNA follows: TGTGCCAGCAGTGAACGGATAGACCGGGTTTCGGTTCCCGAGCAGTTCTTC.

The J gene is TRBJ2-7, the V gene TRBV6-6; D is uncertain. The CDR3 spans 13 residues. The germline V gene encodes CDR1 MNHNY and CDR2 SVGAGI (reference sequence). The ends were cut back, 4 bases at V and 5 bases at J, with 12 bases in the middle. This chain's CDR3 is CASSSRWVDEQYF. The CDR3 DNA reads TGTGCCAGCAGTTCTCGGTGGGTCGACGAGCAGTACTTC.

On this clone itself: The sample contains more than one DNA sequence encoding this CDR3. V is TRBV5-1 and J is TRBJ2-5; possible D gene TRBD2, 5 bases. Between the trimmed V and J ends, which lost 0 bases and 3 bases, there was a span of 9 bases. The germline CDR1 and CDR2 sequences are SGHRS and YFSETQ. The CDR3 spans 14 residues. The CDR3 DNA reads as TGCGCCAGCAGCTTGGTTGTCGGGGAAGAGACCCAGTACTTC. The encoded protein is CASSLVVGEETQYF.

The chain combines TRBV18 with TRBJ1-2, with 9 bases aligning to TRBD1. The germline gives CDR1 KGHSH, CDR2 LQKENI. J gave up 3 bases and V 6 bases, and 8 bases lay outside the gene matches. CDR3 length: 15 residues. The CDR3 DNA sequence: TGTGCCAGCTCTCCCAGGACAGGGGTCGACTATGGCTACACCTTC. This gives the protein CASSPRTGVDYGYTF.

Points on this clone: At the DNA level, this CDR3 is encoded by other sequences in the same sample as well. CDR3 in DNA: TGCAGCGGTGGCACAGATACGCAGTATTTT. It codes for CSGGTDTQYF. J is TRBJ2-3 and V is TRBV29-1; D unclear. Per germline, CDR1 SQVTM and CDR2 ANQGSEA. The V end was cut by 7 bases, the J end by 1 base, with 3 bases between. This CDR3 contains 10 residues.

The V and J genes are TRBV2 and TRBJ2-3; perhaps TRBD2 as D (7 bases). The germline V gene encodes CDR1 SNHLY and CDR2 FYNNEI. V dropped 7 bases and J dropped 0 bases, with 14 bases sitting between them. The CDR3 extends over 15 amino acids. The CDR3, as DNA: TGTGCCAGCAAGGGGGGGACATATAGCACAGATACGCAGTATTTT. As protein: CASKGGTYSTDTQYF.

The chain has TRBV5-1 and TRBJ2-2; D not certain. Trimming pared 0 bases from V and 8 bases from J, leaving 8 bases between. Per the germline V gene, CDR1 is SGHRS and CDR2 is YFSETQ. The CDR3 is 13 residues long. CDR3 nucleotide sequence: TGCGCCAGCAGCTTGGAACCTGAGGGGGAGCTGTTTTTT. This translates into CASSLEPEGELFF.

The DNA of the CDR3 is TGTGCCAGCAGTGAGGTTACAGGGGGCTATCAGCCCCAGCATTTT. This gives the protein CASSEVTGGYQPQHF. This chain connects TRBV6-1 to TRBJ1-5, with 9 bases aligning to TRBD1. The germline CDR1 and CDR2 sequences are MNHNS and SASEGT. The V and J ends lost 3 bases and 5 bases, in that order; junction bases with no gene match: 5. This CDR3 comprises 15 residues.

The V call is TRBV11-2, the J call TRBJ1-3; tentative D call: TRBD1 (6 bases). Trimming removed 4 bases from V and 0 bases from J, with 16 bases in between. This CDR3 comprises 17 residues. Germline V gives CDR1 SGHAT, CDR2 FQNNGV. The CDR3: CASSSDSRTNSGNTIYF. The CDR3 DNA is TGTGCCAGCAGCTCGGACAGTAGAACTAACTCTGGAAACACCATATATTTT.